This record covers a single T cell receptor (beta chain). Its antigen remains unknown. This entry is derived from a study of prognosis after radiotherapy for stage I lung cancer. Study-level points and caveats: Tumor specificity was not determined for the expanded TCR clones.

The genomic DNA TCR beta CDR3 region underwent two rounds of multiplex PCR. Round-one PCR had primers specific to each TRBV and TRBJ gene. MiXCR, run by TCRdb on the multiplex PCR reads, gives a single entry per CDR3 protein. Counted here are about 21,000 distinct CDR3 sequences, 35% to 45% occurring once; the ten biggest clones make up approximately 34%. The CDR3 is 14 amino acids. Looked up from germline, CDR1 is SGHTA and CDR2 is FQGNSA. V lost 5 bases and J lost 9, with 19 bases in between. The chain links TRBV7-2 to TRBJ1-2, with D perhaps matching TRBD1 (5 bases). The sequence came from a donor at least 50 years old with non-small cell lung cancer. Sample: PBMCs, taken before or after stereotactic body radiation therapy (not recorded which). Here the CDR3 DNA reads TGTGCCAGCAGCGAAGCCATGGGGCGAGATTGCTACACCTTC. Translating it yields CASSEAMGRDCYTF.